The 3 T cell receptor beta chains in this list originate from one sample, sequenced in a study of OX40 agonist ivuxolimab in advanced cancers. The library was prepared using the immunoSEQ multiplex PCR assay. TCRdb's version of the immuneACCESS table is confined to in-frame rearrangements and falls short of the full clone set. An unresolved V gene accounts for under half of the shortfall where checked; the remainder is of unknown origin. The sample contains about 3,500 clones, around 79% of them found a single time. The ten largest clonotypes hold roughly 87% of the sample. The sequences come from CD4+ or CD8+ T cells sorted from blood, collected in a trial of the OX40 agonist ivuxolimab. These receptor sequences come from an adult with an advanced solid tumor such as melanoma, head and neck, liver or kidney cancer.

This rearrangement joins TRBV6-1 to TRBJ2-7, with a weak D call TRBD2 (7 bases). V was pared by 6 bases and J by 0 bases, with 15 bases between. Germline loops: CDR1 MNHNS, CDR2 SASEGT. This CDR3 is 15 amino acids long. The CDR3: CASSHREGDSYEQYF. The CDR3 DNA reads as TGTGCCAGCAGCCACAGGGAGGGGGACTCCTACGAGCAGTACTTC.

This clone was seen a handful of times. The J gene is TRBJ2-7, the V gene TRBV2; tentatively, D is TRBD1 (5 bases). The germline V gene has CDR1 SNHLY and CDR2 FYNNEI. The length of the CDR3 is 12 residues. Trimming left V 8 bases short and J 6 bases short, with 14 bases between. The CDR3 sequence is CASQKDRIEQYF. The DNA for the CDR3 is TGTGCCAGCCAGAAAGACAGAATCGAGCAGTACTTC.

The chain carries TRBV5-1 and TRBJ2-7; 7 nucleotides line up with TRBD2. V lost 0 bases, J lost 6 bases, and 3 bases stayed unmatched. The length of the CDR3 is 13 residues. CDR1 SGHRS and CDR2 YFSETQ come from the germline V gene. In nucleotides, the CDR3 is TGCGCCAGCAGCTTGGGGGAGGGGTTCGAGCAGTACTTC. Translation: CASSLGEGFEQYF.